A selection of T cell receptor beta chains follows, all from one sample in a study of identical twins. TCRdb analysed the 5' RACE reads with MiXCR anew, one entry per CDR3 protein. The sample lists 300,000 to 400,000 distinct CDR3 sequences, approximately 8.7% occurring once. Sequencing was done on a sample of naive T cells sorted from blood. Receptors were obtained from a woman in her forties or fifties in good health. Each CDR3 is given with its conserved first and last residue. A D gene is named only where the DNA matches it firmly. Not every row has a clone size; where given, it reads once, few, many or a size class.

j_gene	v_gene	d_gene	abundance	CDR3nt	CDR3aa
TRBJ2-7	TRBV29-1	-	few	TGCAGCGTTGTCGTGCGGGACTTAGCCTACGAGCAGTACTTC	CSVVVRDLAYEQYF
TRBJ2-3	TRBV12-3/TRBV12-4	TRBD1	-	TGTGCCAGCAGTGCGTCCGGGACAGGCACAGATACGCAGTATTTT	CASSASGTGTDTQYF
TRBJ2-3	TRBV7-2	-	few	TGTGCCAGCAGCTTAATCCAAGGGTCCGGTACGCAGTATTTT	CASSLIQGSGTQYF
TRBJ2-1	TRBV20-1	TRBD2	-	TGCAGTGCCTCCGGACTAGCGGGAGGTAGGGATGAGCAGTTCTTC	CSASGLAGGRDEQFF
TRBJ2-3	TRBV2	TRBD1	few	TGTGCCAGCACCCAAACGAGGACAGGCGCAGATACGCAGTATTTT	CASTQTRTGADTQYF
TRBJ2-1	TRBV7-6	-	-	TGTGCCAGCAGCGGGGTGGCGGGCTACAATGAGCAGTTCTTC	CASSGVAGYNEQFF
TRBJ2-3	TRBV4-2	TRBD2	few	TGTGCCAGCAGCCAAGGGGGGAGGGCCCCAGATACGCAGTATTTT	CASSQGGRAPDTQYF
TRBJ2-2	TRBV3-1	-	-	TGTGCCAGCAGCCAAATTTCGACCGGGGAGCTGTTTTTT	CASSQISTGELFF
TRBJ2-1	TRBV12-3/TRBV12-4	TRBD1	many	TGTGCCAGCAGTTCAAGGGGGCCCGTTACTGAAGAGCAGTTCTTC	CASSSRGPVTEEQFF
TRBJ2-1	TRBV18	TRBD2	-	TGTGCCAGCTCGCCTCCTCGGGGGGTGTGGCTAGCGGAATACAATGAGCAGTTCTTC	CASSPPRGVWLAEYNEQFF
TRBJ1-2	TRBV4-1	TRBD1	many	TGCGCCAGCAGCCAAGTAGGGACAGCCAACGACAACTATGGCTACACCTTC	CASSQVGTANDNYGYTF
TRBJ2-1	TRBV15	-	-	TGTGCCACCACCTCAACCTGGAGACGGAGCTACAATGAGCAGTTCTTC	CATTSTWRRSYNEQFF
TRBJ2-2	TRBV18	TRBD2	many	TGTGCCAGCTCACCAACGACTAGCGGGAGTCGATCGAACACCGGGGAGCTGTTTTTT	CASSPTTSGSRSNTGELFF
TRBJ1-1	TRBV5-1	-	few	TGCGCCAGCAGCTTGGACTCAATGCCCAACACTGAAGCTTTCTTT	CASSLDSMPNTEAFF
TRBJ2-3	TRBV12-3/TRBV12-4	TRBD1	few	TGTGCCAGCAGATGGACAGGAATAGATACGCAGTATTTT	CASRWTGIDTQYF
TRBJ2-7	TRBV2	TRBD2	-	TGTGCCGGAACACCTGGGACTAGCGGGATCGGCGAGCAGTACTTC	CAGTPGTSGIGEQYF
TRBJ2-1	TRBV6-5	TRBD1	few	TGTGCCAGCAGTTACGGACAGGTCCAGTCTTGGTACAATGAGCAGTTCTTC	CASSYGQVQSWYNEQFF
TRBJ2-2	TRBV18	TRBD2	many	TGTGCCAGCTCACCGGGACTAGCGGACACCGGGGAGCTGTTTTTT	CASSPGLADTGELFF
TRBJ2-1	TRBV12-3/TRBV12-4	-	few	TGTGCCAGCAGTTTAGCCGCGGCGTGGAATGAGCAGTTCTTC	CASSLAAAWNEQFF
TRBJ2-2	TRBV12-3/TRBV12-4	TRBD2	many	TGTGCCAGCAGCCACCCGGGACTAGCTAACACCGGGGAGCTGTTTTTT	CASSHPGLANTGELFF
TRBJ2-5	TRBV6-1	-	-	TGTGCCACCCGGGCCCGGGAGACCCAGTACTTC	CATRARETQYF
TRBJ2-4	TRBV5-1	-	many	TGCGCCAGCAGCTTGGACCACAAAAACATTCAGTACTTC	CASSLDHKNIQYF
TRBJ2-3	TRBV15	-	few	TGTGCCACCAGCAGGGGCAGGTTTGATACGCAGTATTTT	CATSRGRFDTQYF
TRBJ1-6	TRBV9	TRBD1	few	TGTGCCAGCAGCGTGGACAACAGGGGCGGGAATTCACCCCTCCACTTT	CASSVDNRGGNSPLHF
TRBJ1-1	TRBV14	-	many	TGTGCCAGCAGCCCATGGGGAGGGGCCGCGGCTGAAGCTTTCTTT	CASSPWGGAAAEAFF
TRBJ1-1	TRBV10-2	-	-	TGCGCCAGCGAACGATGGGGGAACACTGAAGCTTTCTTT	CASERWGNTEAFF
TRBJ2-7	TRBV2	-	many	TGTGCCAGCAGAGGGGTCGGTACCTACGAGCAGTACTTC	CASRGVGTYEQYF
TRBJ1-5	TRBV6-1	-	few	TGTGCCAGCAGTGAAATGGTCAGGGGAGGTCAGCCCCAGCATTTT	CASSEMVRGGQPQHF
TRBJ1-2	TRBV12-5	-	many	TGTGCTAGTGGGGAGGGAGGCTATGGCTACACCTTC	CASGEGGYGYTF
TRBJ2-1	TRBV20-1	TRBD2	-	TGCAGTGCTAGCCCTAGCGGGAGGAAGCATGAGCAGTTCTTC	CSASPSGRKHEQFF
TRBJ2-7	TRBV7-8	TRBD1	many	TGTGCCAGCAGCCTAGGGGGCGCGAGCTACGAGCAGTACTTC	CASSLGGASYEQYF
TRBJ1-1	TRBV5-1	TRBD1	many	TGCGCCAGCAGCTGGACCAGGGGGCTGAACACTGAAGCTTTCTTT	CASSWTRGLNTEAFF
TRBJ2-1	TRBV6-5	-	many	TGTGCCAGCAACGAGGCGGGGAGCTCCTACAATGAGCAGTTCTTC	CASNEAGSSYNEQFF